This T cell receptor (beta chain) was found in a study of CD8 T cells in ankylosing spondylitis (dated by TCRdb to 2015 to 2018). Some background on the complete study: The study profiled T cell receptor beta repertoires in healthy donors and ankylosing spondylitis patients to find disease-linked TCR variants. The full study cohort comprised around 25 ankylosing spondylitis patients and roughly 100 healthy donors. Peripheral blood was sampled, and synovial fluid was additionally collected from ankylosing spondylitis patients.

Worth noting for this clonotype: No antigen is known for it. It has no much larger one-base neighbor in the sample; base qualities were not kept.

Results and caveats for the whole study, not just this receptor: The disease-linked clones were reported as significantly enriched in matched synovial fluid samples from ankylosing spondylitis patients. A TCR beta motif made up of 7 to 9 highly homologous amino acid variants appeared to be characteristic of blood from ankylosing spondylitis patients. The disease-linked clones showed a CD8+ phenotype and occurred at relatively low frequencies in peripheral blood. Some of the motif variants had been reported before in the synovial fluid and blood of reactive arthritis patients, a finding that suggests common disease-initiation mechanisms.

Sequencing was carried out with an Illumina HiSeq 2500. TCR beta libraries were prepared by quantitative 5'-RACE with molecular barcodes. As for how the authors treated the data: A new computational method based on a probabilistic model of VDJ rearrangement was used to identify disease-linked TCR variants. TCRdb reworked the public reads: Q25 trimming with fastp, MiXCR clone assembly, productive beta chains retained. For every CDR3 protein sequence, its rows merge into one entry that carries the most common genes and DNA. The V and J calls, along with clone size, are taken from TCRdb and not from the paper's own processing. This sample is represented by about 160,000 distinct CDR3 sequences; around a tenth of them were singletons. Roughly 16% of the sample rests with the top ten. V lost 1 base and J lost 9 bases; the stretch between them is 12 bases long. CDR1 and CDR2 (LNHNV, YYDKDF) derive from the germline V gene (reference sequence). Inclusive of the bounding cysteine and phenylalanine, the CDR3 is 14 residues long. The entry retains the CDR3 DNA only, 42 bases that are in frame from base 1.

This TCR was recovered from a female donor with ankylosing spondylitis or in good health (not recorded which). The chain is encoded by TRBV15 joined to TRBJ2-2, with the D gene possibly TRBD1 or TRBD2, each one fitting 5 bases. Sequenced material: blood, either unsorted or a sorted T cell fraction (not recorded which). The DNA is TGTGCCACCAGCAGAGTGGATGGGGGTCGGGAGCTGTTTTTT. Its translation reads: CATSRVDGGRELFF. The variable domain in full, with residues beyond the CDR3 obtained from the reference TRBV15 and TRBJ2-2 genes, is DAMVIQNPRYQVTQFGKPVTLSCSQTLNHNVMYWYQQKSSQAPKLLFHYYDKDFNNEADTPDNFQSRRPNTSFCFLDIRSPGLGDTAMYLCATSRVDGGRELFFGEGSRLTVL.